Each of the 29 T cell receptor beta chains below was sequenced from the same sample in a study of lymphopenia after photon versus proton radiotherapy. The method was immunoSEQ multiplex PCR; TCRdb's version includes in-frame clones alone and lacks a portion of them. The sample lists about 26,000 clones; more than 80% were seen once. Sequencing used peripheral blood, obtained from a patient treated with photon-based radiotherapy. These receptor sequences come from a man under 40 with gastric cancer.

The V gene is TRBV29-1, the J gene TRBJ1-1; TRBD1 matches at 7 bases. Germline CDR1 SQVTM, CDR2 ANQGSEA. The CDR3 is 15 residues long. The trim removed 2 bases at V and 4 bases at J, leaving 10 bases unmatched. The CDR3 nucleotides read TGCAGCGTTGAACGATCTGGAGGGGGCGGCACTGAAGCTTTCTTT. This sequence encodes CSVERSGGGGTEAFF.

This chain joins TRBV5-6 and TRBJ1-1; 7 bases are a match to TRBD1. With V trimmed by 3 bases and J by 3 bases, 5 bases remained unmatched. The length of the CDR3 is 14 residues. The V gene's germline CDR1 is SGHDT and CDR2 YYEEEE. The CDR3 is CASSWDRGDTEAFF. DNA of the CDR3: TGTGCCAGCAGCTGGGACAGAGGGGACACTGAAGCTTTCTTT.

This clone was seen more than once but under ten times. The chain is built from TRBV7-2 and TRBJ2-7, with D possibly being TRBD1 (6 bases). Trimming cost V 6 bases and J 5 bases, with 8 bases left between them. The germline CDR1 and CDR2 sequences are SGHTA and FQGNSA. This CDR3 has 11 residues. The CDR3 loop reads CASRQGDEQYF. For the CDR3, the DNA is TGTGCCAGCAGACAGGGCGACGAGCAGTACTTC.

This chain connects TRBV9 to TRBJ2-2; 10 bases map to TRBD2. Germline trimming cut 4 bases from V and 5 bases from J; bases unmatched to any gene: 5. CDR1 SGDLS and CDR2 YYNGEE come from the germline V gene. The CDR3 runs to 15 residues. This chain's CDR3 is CASSPSGSGTGELFF. The CDR3, as DNA: TGTGCCAGCAGCCCTAGCGGGAGCGGTACCGGGGAGCTGTTTTTT.

This chain joins TRBV18 and TRBJ2-2; 8 nucleotides align to TRBD2. Germline CDR1 KGHSH, CDR2 LQKENI. V shed 0 bases, J shed 0 bases, and the junction held 6 bases outside the gene matches. The CDR3 totals 18 residues. This CDR3 reads CASSPPSGGETNTGELFF. The CDR3 DNA sequence: TGTGCCAGCTCACCACCAAGCGGGGGAGAAACGAACACCGGGGAGCTGTTTTTT.

The V and J genes are TRBV7-2 and TRBJ2-7, with TRBD2 matching 12 bases. This CDR3 region has 15 residues. From germline, CDR1 is SGHTA and CDR2 FQGNSA. After removal of 5 bases from V and 0 bases from J, the junction contained 2 bases not matched to a gene. CDR3 nucleotide sequence: TGTGCCAGCAGCGTGACTAGCGGGAGCTCCTACGAGCAGTACTTC. Its protein is CASSVTSGSSYEQYF.

V usage is TRBV28 and J usage is TRBJ2-5; no firm D call. Between the trimmed V and J ends, which lost 7 bases and 2 bases, there was a span of 14 bases. CDR1 MDHEN and CDR2 SYDVKM come from the germline V gene. This CDR3 has 14 amino acids. The CDR3 nucleotides are TGTGCCAGCAAGGTTCATACAGCTCAAGAGACCCAGTACTTC. This encodes CASKVHTAQETQYF.

The rearrangement uses TRBV28 and TRBJ2-7; D is undetermined. Germline assignment: CDR1 MDHEN and CDR2 SYDVKM. The CDR3 contains 11 residues. The V end lost 5 bases, the J end lost 9 bases, and 11 bases lay between the germline ends. Here the CDR3 DNA reads TGTGCCAGCAGTGTATCGAGAATGCAGTACTTC. Its translation is CASSVSRMQYF.

This chain links TRBV7-3 with TRBJ2-1; 9 bases agree with TRBD1. The germline gives CDR1 SGHTA, CDR2 FQGTGA. This CDR3 region has 13 residues. With V trimmed by 4 bases and J by 8 bases, 3 bases remained unmatched. The CDR3 spells CASSWDRDYEQFF. DNA of the CDR3: TGTGCCAGCAGCTGGGACAGGGACTATGAGCAGTTCTTC.

The chain recombines TRBV7-2 with TRBJ1-3; 7 nucleotides line up with TRBD1. CDR3 length equals 15 residues. The germline V gene has CDR1 SGHTA and CDR2 FQGNSA. The J segment lost 4 bases and the V segment lost 1 base, leaving 4 bases of the junction unmatched. This CDR3 reads CASSLEQGEGNTIYF. DNA for the CDR3: TGTGCCAGCAGCTTAGAGCAGGGGGAAGGAAACACCATATATTTT.

This chain connects TRBV19 to TRBJ1-1; TRBD1 matches at 7 bases. With V trimmed by 4 bases and J by 1 base, 6 bases remained unmatched. This CDR3 is 15 amino acids long. Looked up from germline, CDR1 is LNHDA and CDR2 is SQIVND (reference sequence). The CDR3 loop reads CASSSHRGRNTEAFF. CDR3 nucleotides: TGTGCCAGTAGTAGCCACAGGGGTCGGAACACTGAAGCTTTCTTT.

The chain recombines TRBV18 with TRBJ1-4; TRBD1 agrees at 7 bases. The V and J ends lost 1 base and 7 bases, in that order; junction bases with no gene match: 3. There are 14 residues in the CDR3. Germline CDR1 KGHSH, CDR2 LQKENI. The CDR3 DNA follows: TGTGCCAGCTCACCACAGGGGGCGGCTGAAAAACTGTTTTTT. Residues: CASSPQGAAEKLFF.

The V and J genes are TRBV20-1 and TRBJ2-7; D is tentatively TRBD1 or TRBD2 (5 bases each). Germline values: CDR1 DFQATT, CDR2 SNEGSKA (reference sequence). This CDR3 is built from 11 residues. CDR3 sequence: CGGTANYEQYF. The CDR3 DNA follows: TGCGGGGGAACAGCGAACTACGAGCAGTACTTC.

The gene calls are TRBV9 and TRBJ1-1; a weak D match, TRBD1 (5 bases). The germline CDR1 and CDR2 sequences are SGDLS and YYNGEE. The length of the CDR3 is 12 residues. V was pared by 5 bases and J by 5 bases, with 10 bases between. CDR3 coding DNA: TGTGCCAGCAGTCGGGGGTCTACTGAAGCTTTCTTT. Translated, it gives CASSRGSTEAFF.

CDR3 sequence: CASSLEGEHTGELFF. DNA of the CDR3: TGCGCCAGCAGCTTAGAGGGTGAACACACCGGGGAGCTGTTTTTT. The rearrangement links TRBV5-1 to TRBJ2-2; D is perhaps TRBD2 (5 bases). With 2 bases removed from V and 3 bases from J, the gap between germline ends came to 11 bases. The length of the CDR3 is 15 residues. CDR1 is SGHRS and CDR2 is YFSETQ in the germline V gene.

The CDR3 bases are TGTGCCAGTAGTTCAACGGGAGATTCCACAGATACGCAGTATTTT. Protein: CASSSTGDSTDTQYF. V and J are TRBV19 and TRBJ2-3, with D possibly TRBD2 on 6 matching bases. Germline V gene sequence: CDR1 LNHDA, CDR2 SQIVND (reference sequence). The CDR3 runs 15 residues. Trimming took off 5 bases at V and 2 bases at J, with 14 bases between the two ends.

V is TRBV7-9 and J is TRBJ2-3; D is uncertain. The CDR3 has 17 residues. Germline V lookup: CDR1 SEHNR, CDR2 FQNEAQ (reference sequence). Trimming stripped 1 base from V and 4 bases from J, with 18 bases between. The CDR3 bases are TGTGCCAGCAGCTTAGGAGGTTGGAGTCATGGTTCAGATACGCAGTATTTT. Amino acid sequence: CASSLGGWSHGSDTQYF.

The V call is TRBV28, the J call TRBJ2-6, with no clear D. Per germline, CDR1 MDHEN and CDR2 SYDVKM. Trimming left V 8 bases short and J 1 base short, with 6 bases between. The CDR3 is 13 amino acids. CDR3 in amino acids: CASGFSGANVLTF. CDR3 bases: TGTGCCAGCGGATTTTCTGGGGCCAACGTCCTGACTTTC.

With respect to this clone: At one end the junction does not follow the germline gene, possibly because of a read error. CDR3 residues: CASSQGGLDPYEQCF. The DNA of the CDR3 is TGCGCCAGCAGCCAAGGGGGACTCGATCCCTACGAGCAGTGCTTC. V gene TRBV4-1 combines with J gene TRBJ2-7; D may be TRBD2 (6 bases). The CDR3 is made up of 15 amino acids. Per the germline V gene, CDR1 is MGHRA and CDR2 is YSYEKL.

This chain links TRBV4-2 with TRBJ1-2; perhaps TRBD1 as D (5 bases). Trimming pared 0 bases from V and 7 bases from J, leaving 12 bases between. This CDR3 spans 14 amino acids. Germline CDR1 reads LGHNA; CDR2 reads YNFKEQ. The CDR3 here is CASSQDLRGLGYTF. The CDR3, as DNA: TGTGCCAGCAGCCAAGATCTAAGGGGTCTTGGCTACACCTTC.

The chain is built from TRBV5-1 and TRBJ2-5, with 10 bases lining up with TRBD2. The V segment lost 4 bases and the J segment 4 bases; nucleotides outside the gene matches: 10. Germline CDR1 reads SGHRS; CDR2 reads YFSETQ. This CDR3 region has 16 residues. The CDR3 region has the DNA TGCGCCAGCAGCCCCCAAGGGACTAGCGAAGTAGAGACCCAGTACTTC. Amino acid sequence: CASSPQGTSEVETQYF.

J is TRBJ1-5 and V is TRBV25-1, with D possibly TRBD1 on 6 matching bases. CDR1 and CDR2 from the germline V gene are MGHDK and SYGVNS. The CDR3 has 12 amino acids. Between the trimmed V and J ends, which lost 9 bases and 5 bases, there was a span of 11 bases. CDR3 sequence (DNA): TGTGCCAGTGCAGGGGTGGATCAGCCCCAGCATTTT. Amino acid sequence: CASAGVDQPQHF.

V is TRBV4-1 and J is TRBJ2-1; 8 bases are a match to TRBD1. The ends lost 4 bases at V and 8 bases at J; junction bases unmatched: 10. The CDR3 has 15 residues. Germline V gives CDR1 MGHRA, CDR2 YSYEKL. The chain's CDR3 is CASSPGQGEVYEQFF. The CDR3, as DNA: TGCGCCAGCAGCCCCGGACAGGGCGAGGTGTATGAGCAGTTCTTC.

The chain joins TRBV2 to TRBJ1-2, with a possible D match to TRBD1 (5 bases). Trimming left V 7 bases short and J 4 bases short, with 10 bases between. This CDR3 is 12 amino acids long. The germline V gene encodes CDR1 SNHLY and CDR2 FYNNEI. The CDR3 DNA follows: TGTGCCAGCATGCAGGGTAGCTATGGCTACACCTTC. Amino acids: CASMQGSYGYTF.

The chain carries TRBV5-6 and TRBJ2-7; TRBD1 matches 8 bases. Trimming removed 4 bases from V and 8 bases from J; junction bases left unmatched: 8. CDR3 length equals 13 residues. Germline-derived CDR1 and CDR2 are SGHDT and YYEEEE. The CDR3 loop is CASSQGQARKQYF. The DNA for the CDR3 is TGTGCCAGCAGCCAGGGACAGGCGAGAAAGCAGTACTTC.

This chain links TRBV6-5 with TRBJ2-1; TRBD2 aligns across 13 bases. This CDR3 has 15 amino acids. Germline CDR1 reads MNHEY; CDR2 reads SVGAGI. V trimming: 3 bases; J trimming: 9 bases; junction bases outside the gene matches: 5. Written as DNA, the CDR3 is TGTGCCAGCAGTTATAGGACTAGCGGGAGTGGTGAGCAGTTCTTC. This codes for CASSYRTSGSGEQFF.

The genes are TRBV4-1 and TRBJ1-2; D is possibly TRBD1 (6 bases). CDR1 is MGHRA, CDR2 YSYEKL, per germline. V gave up 7 bases and J gave up 2 bases, with 14 bases separating them. The CDR3 is made up of 14 amino acids. The CDR3 loop reads CASTSLTGNYGYTF. For the CDR3, the DNA is TGCGCCAGCACTTCGCTTACAGGGAACTATGGCTACACCTTC.

This clone was seen only a few times. This chain joins TRBV5-5 and TRBJ1-1; D call uncertain. The CDR3 spans 14 residues. V gave up 0 bases and J gave up 5 bases, with 11 bases separating them. Germline values: CDR1 SGHKS, CDR2 YYEKEE (reference sequence). CDR3 DNA sequence: TGTGCCAGCAGCTTGGAGTACGGGTTGACTGAAGCTTTCTTT. Translating gives CASSLEYGLTEAFF.

The rearrangement joins TRBV28 to TRBJ1-3, with D unresolved. Germline assignment: CDR1 MDHEN and CDR2 SYDVKM. CDR3 length: 15 residues. V was cut by 3 bases and J by 3 bases, with 12 bases left in between. The CDR3 protein is CASSFTSAGGNTIYF. The CDR3 DNA sequence: TGTGCCAGCAGTTTTACCAGTGCTGGTGGAAACACCATATATTTT.